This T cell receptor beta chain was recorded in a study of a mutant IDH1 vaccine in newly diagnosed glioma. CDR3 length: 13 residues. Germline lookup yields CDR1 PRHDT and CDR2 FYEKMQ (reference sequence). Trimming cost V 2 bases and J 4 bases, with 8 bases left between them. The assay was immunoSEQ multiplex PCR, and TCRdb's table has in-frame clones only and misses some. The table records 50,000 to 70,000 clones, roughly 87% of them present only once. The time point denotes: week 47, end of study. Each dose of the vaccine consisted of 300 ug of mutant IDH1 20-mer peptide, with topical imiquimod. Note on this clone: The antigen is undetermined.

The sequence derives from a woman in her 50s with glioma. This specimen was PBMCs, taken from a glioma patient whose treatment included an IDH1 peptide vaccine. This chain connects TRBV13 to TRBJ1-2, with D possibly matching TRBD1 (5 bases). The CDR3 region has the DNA TGTGCCAGCAGCTTATCGACAGTCTATGGCTACACCTTC. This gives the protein CASSLSTVYGYTF.